What follows are 6 T cell receptor beta chains derived from one specimen sequenced in a study of blood T cell repertoires in COVID-19. Assay: immunoSEQ multiplex PCR; the TCRdb copy retains only in-frame clones and omits some. The sample lists approximately 110,000 clones; about 85% were seen once. Input material: peripheral blood. Receptor source: an elderly woman with COVID-19, enrolled during active disease.

The rearrangement links TRBV6-6 to TRBJ2-3, with D hard to call. V was cut by 7 bases and J by 7 bases, with 9 bases left in between. Germline CDR1 and CDR2: MNHNY and SVGAGI (reference sequence). This CDR3 contains 11 residues. This CDR3 is CASTLRNTQYF. CDR3 bases: TGTGCCAGCACCCTACGAAATACGCAGTATTTT.

This clone was seen only a few times. The chain links TRBV5-6 to TRBJ1-1; tentative D call: TRBD1 (5 bases). This CDR3 is 13 amino acids long. Trimming stripped 0 bases from V and 7 bases from J, with 10 bases between. The germline V gene encodes CDR1 SGHDT and CDR2 YYEEEE. CDR3 loop: CASSLAAGVEAFF. The CDR3 bases are TGTGCCAGCAGCTTGGCGGCGGGGGTTGAAGCTTTCTTT.

This chain connects TRBV6-2 or TRBV6-3 to TRBJ2-1, with 7 positions matching TRBD2. This CDR3 has 11 residues. Trimming at V came to 4 bases and at J to 15 bases, leaving 6 bases not matched to a gene. Germline assignment: CDR1 MNHEY and CDR2 SVGEGT. The DNA for the CDR3 is TGTGCCAGCAGTTCTAGCGGAGGGGTGTTCTTC. Protein: CASSSSGGVFF.

This clone was picked up one time. This chain links TRBV7-2 with TRBJ2-3; TRBD1 matches 7 bases. Germline loops: CDR1 SGHTA, CDR2 FQGNSA. The length of the CDR3 is 14 residues. V lost 2 bases, J lost 6 bases, and 5 bases stayed unmatched. CDR3 protein: CASSLTTGFDTQYF. The DNA of the CDR3 is TGTGCCAGCAGCTTAACGACAGGGTTTGATACGCAGTATTTT.

This clone was picked up a small number of times. The chain joins TRBV7-2 to TRBJ2-1; the match to TRBD1 covers 7 bases. Looked up from germline, CDR1 is SGHTA and CDR2 is FQGNSA. This CDR3 has 16 amino acids. Trimming at V came to 5 bases and at J to 4 bases, leaving 11 bases not matched to a gene. CDR3 residues: CASSLDRQNRYNEQFF. In DNA form, the CDR3 reads TGTGCCAGCAGCCTGGACAGGCAAAATCGTTACAATGAGCAGTTCTTC.

The V and J genes are TRBV6-5 and TRBJ1-1, with D possibly TRBD1 on 5 matching bases. CDR1 is MNHEY, CDR2 SVGAGI, per germline. V gave up 6 bases and J gave up 0 bases, with 11 bases separating them. The CDR3 length is 14 residues. This chain's CDR3 is CASRRQRLNTEAFF. Written as DNA, the CDR3 is TGTGCCAGCAGACGACAGCGTTTGAACACTGAAGCTTTCTTT.